The 17 T cell receptor beta chains reported below all come from one sample, sequenced in a study of cytomegalovirus exposure and HLA in healthy donors. A multiplex PCR was run with 60 Vbeta primers and 13 Jbeta primers. Measured with immunoSEQ multiplex PCR; TCRdb has only the in-frame clones, and not every one. This table holds 150,000 to 200,000 clones, 70% to 90% found once. The sample comprised PBMCs. The receptor source for this set is a man younger than 35 in good health and CMV-seropositive.

This chain links TRBV5-1 with TRBJ2-1; a possible D gene is TRBD1 (5 bases). Germline-derived CDR1 and CDR2 are SGHRS and YFSETQ. This CDR3 has 14 amino acids. The ends were cut back, 0 bases at V and 6 bases at J, with 10 bases in the middle. CDR3 in DNA: TGCGCCAGCAGCTTGGCAGGGCGAGGCAATGAGCAGTTCTTC. Translation: CASSLAGRGNEQFF.

Notes on this clone: The junction shows a germline mismatch at one end, possibly a read error. V gene TRBV2 combines with J gene TRBJ2-2; D is uncertain. The CDR3 is 15 residues long. CDR1 is SNHLY, CDR2 FYNNEI, per germline. The CDR3 reads CASRESQFFTGELFF. CDR3 nucleotides: TGTGCCAGCCGTGAGTCCCAATTTTTCACCGGGGAGCTGTTTTTT.

This clone was observed a single time. The V and J genes are TRBV29-1 and TRBJ1-1; maybe TRBD1 (5 bases). Germline-derived CDR1 and CDR2 are SQVTM and ANQGSEA. Between the trimmed V and J ends, which lost 7 bases and 3 bases, there was a span of 15 bases. The CDR3 is 13 residues long. DNA for the CDR3: TGCAGCGCACGACGGGGGACGGACACTGAAGCTTTCTTT. It yields the protein CSARRGTDTEAFF.

This chain uses TRBV11-2 with TRBJ2-2; no clear D. From germline, CDR1 is SGHAT and CDR2 FQNNGV. The CDR3 loop spans 16 amino acids. V was pared by 3 bases and J by 0 bases, with 11 bases between. The CDR3 coding sequence is TGTGCCAGCAGCTTGCCGACAATGGCGAACACCGGGGAGCTGTTTTTT. Protein product: CASSLPTMANTGELFF.

The chain is built from TRBV27 and TRBJ2-3; no firm D call. Germline lookup yields CDR1 MNHEY and CDR2 SMNVEV (reference sequence). The CDR3 covers 12 residues. V was pared by 6 bases and J by 2 bases, with 6 bases between. This CDR3 reads CASRSPTDTQYF. The CDR3 DNA is TGTGCCAGCAGATCTCCCACAGATACGCAGTATTTT.

The chain is built from TRBV5-6 and TRBJ2-7, with 7 bases fitting TRBD2. The CDR3 contains 17 residues. Germline-derived CDR1 and CDR2 are SGHDT and YYEEEE. J lost 2 bases, V lost 0 bases, and 11 bases had no gene match. In DNA, the CDR3 is TGTGCCAGCAGCTTGGAGGGGCTTTTGCGGGGGACCTACGAGCAGTACTTC. Protein product: CASSLEGLLRGTYEQYF. The full variable domain, rest sourced from reference TRBV5-6 and TRBJ2-7, is DAGVTQSPTHLIKTRGQQVTLRCSPKSGHDTVSWYQQALGQGPQFIFQYYEEEERQRGNFPDRFSGHQFPNYSSELNVNALLLGDSALYLCASSLEGLLRGTYEQYFGPGTRLTVT.

The rearrangement joins TRBV2 to TRBJ1-1; TRBD1 matches at 7 bases. The V gene's germline CDR1 is SNHLY and CDR2 FYNNEI. There are 13 residues in the CDR3. The junction had 6 bases not matched to a gene; V was cut back by 5 bases and J by 6 bases. The CDR3 DNA reads TGTGCCAGCAGTACGACAGGGCGGTCTGAAGCTTTCTTT. Protein product: CASSTTGRSEAFF.

This chain uses TRBV9 with TRBJ2-2; 12 bases agree with TRBD2. V was clipped by 3 bases and J by 3 bases; unmatched bases: 6. The V gene's germline CDR1 is SGDLS and CDR2 YYNGEE. This CDR3 comprises 17 residues. CDR3 coding DNA: TGTGCCAGCAGCGGACTAGCGGGGGTAGGGGACACCGGGGAGCTGTTTTTT. Translating it yields CASSGLAGVGDTGELFF.

V and J are TRBV9 and TRBJ2-7; D may be TRBD2 (6 bases). CDR1 is SGDLS and CDR2 is YYNGEE in the germline V gene. Between the trimmed V and J ends, which lost 0 bases and 0 bases, there was a span of 13 bases. The CDR3 length is 16 residues. This CDR3 is CASSVGGGATSYEQYF. Here the CDR3 DNA reads TGTGCCAGCAGCGTAGGCGGAGGGGCTACCTCCTACGAGCAGTACTTC.

This clone was observed a few times. J is TRBJ2-3 and V is TRBV4-3, with TRBD2 identical over 11 bases. V was clipped by 0 bases and J by 7 bases; unmatched bases: 6. The length of the CDR3 is 16 residues. CDR1 is LGHNA, CDR2 YSLEER, per germline. Here the CDR3 DNA reads TGCGCCAGCAGCCAAGAAGGTCTAGCGGGGGGATATACGCAGTATTTT. It encodes CASSQEGLAGGYTQYF.

The V call is TRBV5-1, the J call TRBJ2-1; 11 positions agree with TRBD2. Germline V gene sequence: CDR1 SGHRS, CDR2 YFSETQ. CDR3 size: 16 residues. V dropped 7 bases and J dropped 6; count of bases not matched to a gene: 12. This chain's CDR3 is CASGQESGLAVNEQFF. The CDR3 DNA sequence: TGCGCCAGCGGACAGGAGTCGGGACTAGCGGTCAATGAGCAGTTCTTC.

The chain joins TRBV6-5 to TRBJ2-6, with TRBD1 as a possible D gene (5 bases). V gave up 9 bases and J gave up 4 bases, with 13 bases separating them. Germline V gives CDR1 MNHEY, CDR2 SVGAGI. This CDR3 is 14 amino acids long. CDR3 residues: CARTQGTGANVLTF. The CDR3 DNA sequence: TGTGCCAGAACCCAGGGAACCGGGGCCAACGTCCTGACTTTC.

The V and J genes are TRBV18 and TRBJ1-5; no clear D gene. V lost 3 bases to trimming and J lost 0 bases, with 15 bases between them. The CDR3 extends over 17 amino acids. Germline-derived CDR1 and CDR2 are KGHSH and LQKENI. CDR3 loop: CASSPLPRGNSNQPQHF. CDR3 bases: TGTGCCAGCTCACCTTTACCGAGAGGGAATAGCAATCAGCCCCAGCATTTT.

J is TRBJ1-2 and V is TRBV9; a possible D gene is TRBD1 (5 bases). Germline V lookup: CDR1 SGDLS, CDR2 YYNGEE. CDR3 length equals 17 residues. V was pared by 0 bases and J by 5 bases, with 20 bases between. This CDR3 is CASSVGPVQTELYGYTF. DNA of the CDR3: TGTGCCAGCAGCGTAGGACCGGTTCAGACAGAACTTTATGGCTACACCTTC. Looking up the rest from reference TRBV9 and TRBJ1-2 gives the full variable domain: DSGVTQTPKHLITATGQRVTLRCSPRSGDLSVYWYQQSLDQGLQFLIQYYNGEERAKGNILERFSAQQFPDLHSELNLSSLELGDSALYFCASSVGPVQTELYGYTFGSGTRLTVV.

The rearrangement joins TRBV5-4 to TRBJ2-3, with D perhaps matching TRBD2 (7 bases). Per the germline V gene, CDR1 is SGHNT and CDR2 is YYREEE (reference sequence). The CDR3 extends over 16 amino acids. The germline V and J ends were trimmed by 6 bases and 2 bases, with 19 bases remaining between them. CDR3 sequence: CASTVRAGAPTDTQYF. In DNA, the CDR3 is TGTGCCAGCACCGTTCGGGCGGGGGCACCCACAGATACGCAGTATTTT.

The rearrangement uses TRBV7-2 and TRBJ2-5; TRBD2 aligns across 8 bases. Per germline, CDR1 SGHTA and CDR2 FQGNSA. With 5 bases clipped from V and 5 bases from J, the junction kept 10 bases outside the gene matches. The CDR3 sequence is 15 residues long. The CDR3: CASSELGLVKETQYF. CDR3 bases: TGTGCCAGCAGCGAACTGGGACTAGTAAAGGAGACCCAGTACTTC. Supplemented by reference TRBV7-2 and TRBJ2-5, the full variable domain reads GAGVSQSPSNKVTEKGKDVELRCDPISGHTALYWYRQSLGQGLEFLIYFQGNSAPDKSGLPSDRFSAERTGGSVSTLTIQRTQQEDSAVYLCASSELGLVKETQYFGPGTRLLVL.

This clone appeared a few times. The chain uses TRBV6-5 and TRBJ2-7; weak D call: TRBD1 (6 bases). This CDR3 has 14 amino acids. Germline V gives CDR1 MNHEY, CDR2 SVGAGI. Trimming removed 5 bases at V and 2 bases at J, with 13 bases between. The CDR3 DNA reads as TGTGCCAGCAGTCCCGGGGACACTACCTACGAGCAGTACTTC. Its translation is CASSPGDTTYEQYF.